A single sample is the source of the 13 T cell receptor beta chains below, sequenced in a study of blood T cell repertoires in COVID-19. Here immunoSEQ multiplex PCR was the method, and the copy in TCRdb shows in-frame clones only, minus some. Of roughly 280,000 clones in the sample, roughly 80% are singletons; the top ten hold less than 5%. The specimen sequenced was peripheral blood. These receptors all stem from a man aged 55 to 69 with acute or convalescent COVID-19.

The chain employs TRBV4-2 and TRBJ2-2; D not resolved. Germline CDR1 reads LGHNA; CDR2 reads YNFKEQ. The CDR3 covers 15 residues. The V end was cut by 7 bases, the J end by 3 bases, with 15 bases between. The CDR3 protein is CASTQKTTYTGELFF. The CDR3 nucleotides read TGTGCCAGCACCCAGAAAACAACCTACACCGGGGAGCTGTTTTTT.

On this clone: Other DNA sequences in the sample encode the same CDR3. This sequence joins TRBV29-1 and TRBJ1-1; 9 nucleotides match TRBD1. The CDR3 length is 13 residues. The germline CDR1 and CDR2 sequences are SQVTM and ANQGSEA. V lost 6 bases to trimming and J lost 1 base; unmatched junction nucleotides: 3. The DNA for the CDR3 is TGCAGCGTGGAGGGACAGGGGAACACTGAAGCTTTCTTT. Protein product: CSVEGQGNTEAFF.

This rearrangement joins TRBV28 to TRBJ2-1, with TRBD1 as a possible D gene (6 bases). Germline lookup yields CDR1 MDHEN and CDR2 SYDVKM. V gave up 10 bases and J gave up 6 bases, with 13 bases separating them. CDR3 length: 12 amino acids. CDR3 protein: CATYRAPNEQFF. In nucleotides, the CDR3 is TGTGCCACCTACAGGGCACCCAATGAGCAGTTCTTC.

This clone appeared a few times. The V and J genes are TRBV6-2 or TRBV6-3 and TRBJ1-5, with TRBD1 as a possible D gene (6 bases). In germline, CDR1 is MNHEY, CDR2 SVGEGT. This CDR3 region has 15 residues. The V end was cut by 4 bases, the J end by 0 bases, with 10 bases between. CDR3 region: CASSSQGGSNQPQHF. As DNA, the CDR3 is TGTGCCAGCAGTTCTCAAGGGGGTAGCAATCAGCCCCAGCATTTT.

This clone was recorded only once. The genes are TRBV19 and TRBJ2-5, with 9 bases that match TRBD2. The CDR3 length is 15 residues. The trim removed 5 bases at V and 5 bases at J, leaving 9 bases unmatched. The germline gives CDR1 LNHDA, CDR2 SQIVND (reference sequence). CDR3 sequence reads: CASSPRGGAWETQYF. The CDR3 nucleotides read TGTGCCAGTAGTCCTCGCGGGGGGGCCTGGGAGACCCAGTACTTC.

The chain combines TRBV18 with TRBJ1-5, with 8 positions matching TRBD1. The CDR3 loop spans 15 amino acids. Germline CDR1 KGHSH, CDR2 LQKENI. With V trimmed by 2 bases and J by 3 bases, 3 bases remained unmatched. CDR3 DNA: TGTGCCAGCTCACCAGGGACAGGAAACAATCAGCCCCAGCATTTT. Encoded protein: CASSPGTGNNQPQHF.

This sequence joins TRBV21-1 and TRBJ2-5; the table gives TRBD2 as D, unverified against the DNA. TRBV21-1 is a pseudogene locus. CDR3 size: 16 residues. The CDR3 sequence is CASSKRSGRAVETQYF. The CDR3 DNA sequence: TGTGCCAGCAGCAAACGAAGCGGGAGGGCCGTGGAGACCCAGTACTTC.

This chain links TRBV6-5 with TRBJ2-7, with 9 bases matching TRBD1. Trimming took 0 bases from V and 5 from J; bases not matched to a gene: 5. Per germline, CDR1 MNHEY and CDR2 SVGAGI. The CDR3 runs 15 residues. CDR3 residues: CASSYSKDRGNEQYF. Here the CDR3 DNA reads TGTGCCAGCAGTTACTCGAAGGACAGGGGAAACGAGCAGTACTTC.

In this sample, this clone turned up once. The chain is built from TRBV5-4 and TRBJ2-3, with TRBD2 identical over 11 bases. Germline loops: CDR1 SGHNT, CDR2 YYREEE (reference sequence). Germline trimming cut 0 bases from V and 2 bases from J; bases unmatched to any gene: 8. The CDR3 has 18 amino acids. Here the CDR3 reads CASSLGTSGGAPTDTQYF. CDR3 sequence (DNA): TGTGCCAGCAGCTTGGGAACTAGCGGGGGAGCTCCCACAGATACGCAGTATTTT.

The chain links TRBV18 to TRBJ2-1, with TRBD1 matching 7 bases. The CDR3 is 15 amino acids. After removal of 8 bases from V and 0 bases from J, the junction contained 7 bases not matched to a gene. In germline, CDR1 is KGHSH, CDR2 LQKENI. CDR3 in amino acids: CASKRDRSSYNEQFF. The CDR3 coding sequence is TGTGCCAGCAAACGGGACAGAAGCTCCTACAATGAGCAGTTCTTC.

In its sample, this clone was seen once. The V and J genes are TRBV5-4 and TRBJ2-5; D remains unclear. This CDR3 contains 13 residues. Trimming shortened V by 4 bases and J by 1 base, and 8 bases separated the two germline ends. CDR1 and CDR2 from the germline V gene are SGHNT and YYREEE (reference sequence). The CDR3: CASSQKSQETQYF. Here the CDR3 DNA reads TGTGCCAGCAGCCAGAAATCCCAAGAGACCCAGTACTTC.

The gene calls are TRBV7-2 and TRBJ1-2, with no clear D. Germline CDR1 SGHTA, CDR2 FQGNSA. Trimming removed 5 bases at V and 8 bases at J, with 21 bases between. The CDR3 totals 15 residues. CDR3 sequence (DNA): TGTGCCAGCAGCCTTTCCCTGAGCCCGAGTTCCGGCTACACCTTC. This sequence encodes CASSLSLSPSSGYTF.

The rearrangement joins TRBV27 to TRBJ1-6, with unresolved D. CDR1 and CDR2 from the germline V gene are MNHEY and SMNVEV (reference sequence). The CDR3 totals 16 residues. The V end lost 5 bases, the J end lost 6 bases, and 17 bases lay between the germline ends. The CDR3 region has the DNA TGTGCCAGCAGTCACCAGTCCCATGAGGGTAATTCACCCCTCCACTTT. Protein sequence: CASSHQSHEGNSPLHF.